The following is a TCR beta chain sequence with its context. Which antigen it targets is not known. No much larger clonotype is one base removed from it; base qualities were not supplied. Reading from cysteine to phenylalanine, the CDR3 counts 15 amino acids. CDR3 DNA only is kept here, 45 bases in frame from base 1. Compared with germline, V lacks 5 bases and J lacks 0 bases; bases without a gene match: 5. The CDR1 and CDR2 encoded by the germline V gene (reference sequence) are LNHDA and SQIVND. Collaborating institutions collected whole blood in K2EDTA tubes following their own protocols. For TCRbeta analysis, collaborators shipped samples in one of three forms: frozen whole blood, isolated PBMCs, or DNA extracted from either of those sample types. TCRbeta CDR3 regions were amplified from genomic DNA using the immunoSEQ Assay, a bias-controlled multiplex PCR. Per the authors' processing: The number of nucleated cells in each sample was estimated by amplification of reference gene primers within the assay. To quantify the absolute abundance of each unique TCRbeta CDR3 rearrangement, sequence reads were collapsed and filtered. For each sample, productive Simpson clonality was calculated as the square root of Simpson's diversity index across productive rearrangements. What TCRdb holds here is the immuneACCESS table cut down to in-frame rearrangements. Part of the clones is not present; checked against another copy, under half of the missing clones reflect an unresolved V gene, and the others are unexplained. V and J calls and clone size are copied from that table; D and trimming were computed from the DNA. The sample data list about 360,000 clones, and 83% of these were observed just once. Around 3% of the sample belongs to the ten largest clones.

The record originates from a study of blood T cell repertoires in COVID-19 (dated by TCRdb to about 2020). Study-level background: Samples covering the acute and convalescent phases of COVID-19 were provided by collaborators in the United States, Italy and Spain. Where HLA class I and class II types were available, the types were taken from metadata supplied by the sample provider, not from assay-based typing. The prospective study material was composed of cDNA or gDNA derived from T cells, B-cell-depleted T cells, or PBMCs. Sample metadata almost always included a de-identified subject ID, COVID-19 status, age in years and sex. Samples were obtained from the ongoing ImmuneRACE study (first 160 participants) and from 1,254 subjects provided by 6 global collaborators. Subjects who had been exposed to COVID-19, were actively infected with it, or had recovered from it provided the deeply sampled blood TCRbeta repertoires that made up the dataset. A freely available public database, intended as a resource for researchers studying the immune response to SARS-CoV-2, is where the repertoires were released.

Study-level results and caveats: The amount of clinical and demographic metadata varied by source and participant and was provided uncurated.

The sequence derives from a man younger than 40 with active or convalescent COVID-19. Input material: peripheral blood. The chain employs TRBV19 and TRBJ1-1, with 8 middle bases fitting TRBD1. The base sequence is TGTGCCAGTAGTCCACGGACAGGGATGAACACTGAAGCTTTCTTT. Translated, this gives CASSPRTGMNTEAFF.